The 14 T cell receptor beta chains presented below share a single source sample, sequenced in a study of blood T cell dynamics during melanoma immunotherapy. The sample's time point: week 3, after first cycle of checkpoint inhibitor. TCRdb's copy holds only in-frame clones and misses some; the assay was immunoSEQ multiplex PCR. The sample has 700 to 900 clones, around 90% seen once. The sequences come from cell-free DNA from blood, collected from a patient treated with checkpoint blockade. The receptors were gathered from a human donor with melanoma.

The CDR3 sequence is CAWRSGGGSWPGELFF. The CDR3 DNA sequence: TGTGCCTGGAGGTCAGGCGGGGGCTCCTGGCCCGGGGAGCTGTTTTTT. The chain uses TRBV30 and TRBJ2-2; tentative D call: TRBD2 (7 bases). The CDR3 covers 16 residues. Trimming removed 3 bases at V and 6 bases at J, with 20 bases between. Germline assignment: CDR1 GTSNPN and CDR2 SVGIG (reference sequence).

The CDR3 nucleotides read TGTGCCAGCAGCCACCGGACAGCCTACGAGCAGTACTTC. This sequence encodes CASSHRTAYEQYF. The chain is built from TRBV28 and TRBJ2-7; D possibly corresponds to TRBD1 (6 bases). The CDR3 loop spans 13 amino acids. Trimming shortened V by 6 bases and J by 2 bases, and 11 bases separated the two germline ends. Germline CDR1 reads MDHEN; CDR2 reads SYDVKM.

This clone was counted between two and nine times. The chain recombines TRBV19 with TRBJ2-7; D could derive from TRBD1 or TRBD2 (5 bases each). The V end was cut by 5 bases, the J end by 5 bases, with 13 bases between. There are 13 residues in the CDR3. Germline CDR1 and CDR2: LNHDA and SQIVND (reference sequence). CDR3 sequence (DNA): TGTGCCAGTAGTTCGAGGGGCCGGGACGAGCAGTACTTC. Translation gives CASSSRGRDEQYF.

The genes are TRBV7-2 and TRBJ2-1; 13 bases map to TRBD2. The germline V gene has CDR1 SGHTA and CDR2 FQGNSA. This CDR3 has 17 residues. Losses at the gene ends were 5 bases for V and 14 bases for J; bases not matched to a gene: 18. CDR3 loop: CASSATPGLAGSKLKFF. Written as DNA, the CDR3 is TGTGCCAGCAGCGCCACACCGGGACTAGCGGGATCTAAACTTAAGTTCTTC.

V gene TRBV5-6 combines with J gene TRBJ2-7; D gene unclear. Trimming left V 1 base short and J 5 bases short, with 10 bases between. CDR3 length: 13 amino acids. Germline values: CDR1 SGHDT, CDR2 YYEEEE. Here the CDR3 DNA reads TGTGCCAGCAGCTTGTCCCCCGCGGACGAGCAGTACTTC. Residues: CASSLSPADEQYF.

This clone has just one count. The chain joins TRBV9 to TRBJ2-7; TRBD2 matches 7 bases. Trimming removed 3 bases from V and 6 bases from J; junction bases left unmatched: 9. Germline V gene data show CDR1 as SGDLS and CDR2 as YYNGEE. This CDR3 is 14 amino acids long. This CDR3 reads CASSARDYFSEQYF. CDR3 DNA: TGTGCCAGCAGCGCACGGGACTACTTTTCCGAGCAGTACTTC. The full variable domain, in which reference TRBV9 and TRBJ2-7 provide the parts outside the CDR3, is DSGVTQTPKHLITATGQRVTLRCSPRSGDLSVYWYQQSLDQGLQFLIQYYNGEERAKGNILERFSAQQFPDLHSELNLSSLELGDSALYFCASSARDYFSEQYFGPGTRLTVT.

The chain has TRBV5-4 and TRBJ1-1; no clear D. V lost 0 bases and J lost 9, with 15 bases in between. Germline CDR1 SGHNT, CDR2 YYREEE (reference sequence). The CDR3 has 14 residues. CDR3 coding DNA: TGTGCCAGCAGCTTGGAGGGTGGAATCGGCCAAGCTTTCTTT. This codes for CASSLEGGIGQAFF.

The rearrangement links TRBV7-8 to TRBJ1-1, with unresolved D. Trimming shortened V by 5 bases and J by 6 bases, and 16 bases separated the two germline ends. The CDR3 consists of 14 residues. CDR1 is SGHVS, CDR2 FQNEAQ, per germline. The DNA of the CDR3 is TGTGCCAGCAGCGGCAGCGCTCGGGTACCTGAAGCTTTCTTT. Protein sequence: CASSGSARVPEAFF.

The rearrangement links TRBV19 to TRBJ2-7; no definite D call. Trimming took 0 bases from V and 2 from J, leaving 20 bases between them. Germline V gives CDR1 LNHDA, CDR2 SQIVND (reference sequence). The CDR3 is made up of 18 amino acids. The CDR3 nucleotides read TGTGCCAGTAGTATAGATAGCAGGTGGGAAAACCGAACCTACGAGCAGTACTTC. Translating gives CASSIDSRWENRTYEQYF.

This sequence joins TRBV28 and TRBJ2-1; D is unclear. The CDR3 is 11 residues long. V was clipped by 2 bases and J by 7 bases, with 3 bases between them. Germline V gene sequence: CDR1 MDHEN, CDR2 SYDVKM. As DNA, the CDR3 is TGTGCCAGCAGTTTAGGGAATGAGCAGTTCTTC. This codes for CASSLGNEQFF.

The V and J genes are TRBV5-5 and TRBJ2-7; 10 bases agree with TRBD1. CDR1 and CDR2 (germline): SGHKS, YYEKEE (reference sequence). CDR3 length: 15 residues. The V and J ends lost 0 bases and 3 bases, in that order; junction bases with no gene match: 3. The CDR3 spells CASSLAGQGHYEQYF. CDR3 DNA: TGTGCCAGCAGCTTGGCGGGACAGGGGCACTACGAGCAGTACTTC.

The rearrangement links TRBV20-1 to TRBJ2-2; tentatively, D is TRBD1 (5 bases). Trimming cost V 5 bases and J 8 bases, with 9 bases left between them. CDR3 size: 11 residues. Germline V gene lookup returns CDR1 DFQATT and CDR2 SNEGSKA (reference sequence). The CDR3 spells CSAPGQGELFF. CDR3 in DNA: TGCAGTGCTCCCGGACAAGGGGAGCTGTTTTTT.

The chain couples TRBV2 to TRBJ2-7; 8 positions agree with TRBD2. The germline CDR1 and CDR2 sequences are SNHLY and FYNNEI. The CDR3 extends over 13 amino acids. Trimming at V came to 2 bases and at J to 9 bases, leaving 6 bases not matched to a gene. The CDR3 coding sequence is TGTGCCAGCAGTGAATCGGGGGGGCTGGGGCAGTACTTC. Translating gives CASSESGGLGQYF.

The rearrangement links TRBV29-1 to TRBJ2-5, with D perhaps TRBD2 (6 bases). Trimming shortened V by 3 bases and J by 5 bases, and 22 bases separated the two germline ends. This CDR3 region has 16 residues. Germline CDR1 reads SQVTM; CDR2 reads ANQGSEA. In DNA, the CDR3 is TGCAGCGTTGATCTCCAGGGAGGAAGAATTGGGGAGACCCAGTACTTC. This gives the protein CSVDLQGGRIGETQYF.